The clone carrying this T cell receptor beta chain was counted only a few times. Its antigen remains unknown. Germline V CDR1 and CDR2: MDHEN, SYDVKM. This CDR3 contains 13 residues. V lost 4 bases and J lost 5; bases outside the gene matches: 3. The source of the sample is a study of T cell repertoires in cytomegalovirus infection. Across the whole study: Public signatures in TCR beta pointed to CMV infection and matching HLA type.

Findings and limits, study-wide: Dominating the ex vivo response were HLA-C-restricted CMV-specific TCR beta clonotypes.

TCRdb re-called the reads with MiXCR, one entry per CDR3 protein. Counted here are a few hundred thousand distinct CDR3 sequences, about 29% occurring once; the ten biggest clones make up 15% to 20%. This clonotype was sampled from a human donor in good health (CMV status not recorded). Some clones in this sample may be carry-over from other donors' samples. Source: cultured PBMCs, taken from culture after CMV antigen stimulation. The J gene is TRBJ1-1, the V gene TRBV28, with 8 nucleotides matching TRBD1. The CDR3 sequence: CASSSRQGTEAFF. The DNA of the CDR3 is TGTGCCAGCAGTTCCAGACAGGGGACTGAAGCTTTCTTT.